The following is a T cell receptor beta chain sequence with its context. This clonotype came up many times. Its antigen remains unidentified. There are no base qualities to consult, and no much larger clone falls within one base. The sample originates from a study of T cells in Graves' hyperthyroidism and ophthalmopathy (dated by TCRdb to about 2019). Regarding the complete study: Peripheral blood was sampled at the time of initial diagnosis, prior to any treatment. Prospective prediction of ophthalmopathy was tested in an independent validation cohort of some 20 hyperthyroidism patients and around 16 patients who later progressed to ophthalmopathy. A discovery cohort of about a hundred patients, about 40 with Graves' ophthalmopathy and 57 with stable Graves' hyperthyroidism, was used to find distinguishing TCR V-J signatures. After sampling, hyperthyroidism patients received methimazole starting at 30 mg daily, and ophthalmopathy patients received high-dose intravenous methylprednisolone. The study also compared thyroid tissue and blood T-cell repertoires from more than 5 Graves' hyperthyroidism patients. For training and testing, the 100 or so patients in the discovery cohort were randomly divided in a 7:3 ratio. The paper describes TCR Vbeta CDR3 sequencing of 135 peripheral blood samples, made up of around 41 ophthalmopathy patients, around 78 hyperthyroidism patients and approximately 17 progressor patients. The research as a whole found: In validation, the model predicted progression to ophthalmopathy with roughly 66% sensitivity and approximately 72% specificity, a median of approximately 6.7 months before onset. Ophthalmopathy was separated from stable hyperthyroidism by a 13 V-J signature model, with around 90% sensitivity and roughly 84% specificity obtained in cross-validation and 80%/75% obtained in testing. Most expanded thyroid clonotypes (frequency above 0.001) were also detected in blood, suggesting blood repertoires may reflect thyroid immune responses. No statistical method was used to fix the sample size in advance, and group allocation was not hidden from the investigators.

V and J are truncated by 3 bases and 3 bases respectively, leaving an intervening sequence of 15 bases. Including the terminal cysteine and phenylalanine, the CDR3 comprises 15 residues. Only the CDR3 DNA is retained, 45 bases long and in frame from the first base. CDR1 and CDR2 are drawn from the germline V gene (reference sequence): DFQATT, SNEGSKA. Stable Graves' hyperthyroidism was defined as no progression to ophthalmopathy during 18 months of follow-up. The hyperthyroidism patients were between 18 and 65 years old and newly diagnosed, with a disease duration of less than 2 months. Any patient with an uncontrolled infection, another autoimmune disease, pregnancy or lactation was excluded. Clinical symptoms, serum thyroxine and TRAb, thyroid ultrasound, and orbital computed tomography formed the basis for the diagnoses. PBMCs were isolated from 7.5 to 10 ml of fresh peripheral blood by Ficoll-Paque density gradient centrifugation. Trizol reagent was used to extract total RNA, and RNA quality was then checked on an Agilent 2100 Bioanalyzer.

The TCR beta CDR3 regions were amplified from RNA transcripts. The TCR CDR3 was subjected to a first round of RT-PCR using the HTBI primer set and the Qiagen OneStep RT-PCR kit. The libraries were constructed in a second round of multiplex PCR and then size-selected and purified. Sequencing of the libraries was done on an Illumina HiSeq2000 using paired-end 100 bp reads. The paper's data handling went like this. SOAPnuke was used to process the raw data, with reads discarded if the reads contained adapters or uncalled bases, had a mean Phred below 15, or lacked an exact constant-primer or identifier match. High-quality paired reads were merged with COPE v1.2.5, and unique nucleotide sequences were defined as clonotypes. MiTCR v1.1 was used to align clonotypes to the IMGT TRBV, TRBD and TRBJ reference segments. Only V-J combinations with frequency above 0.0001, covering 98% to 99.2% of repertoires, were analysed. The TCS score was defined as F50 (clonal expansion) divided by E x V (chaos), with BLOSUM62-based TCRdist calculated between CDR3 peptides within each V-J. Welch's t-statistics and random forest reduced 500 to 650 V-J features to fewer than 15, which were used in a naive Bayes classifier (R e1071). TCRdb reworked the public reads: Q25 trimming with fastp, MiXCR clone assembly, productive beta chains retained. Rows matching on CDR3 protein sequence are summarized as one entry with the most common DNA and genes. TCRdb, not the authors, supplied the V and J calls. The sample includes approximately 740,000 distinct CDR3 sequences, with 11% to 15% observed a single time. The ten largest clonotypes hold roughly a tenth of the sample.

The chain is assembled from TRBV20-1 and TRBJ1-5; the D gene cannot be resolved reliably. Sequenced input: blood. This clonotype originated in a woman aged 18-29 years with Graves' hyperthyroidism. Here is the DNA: TGCAGTGCTAGTTCACCAGCTACTACCAATCAGCCCCAGCATTTT. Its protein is CSASSPATTNQPQHF.